Listed below are T cell receptor beta chains from one sample, sequenced in a study of CD8+ T cells in alopecia areata. Profiling relied on immunoSEQ multiplex PCR, and the TCRdb table lists in-frame clones only, not all of them. Of about 180,000 clones listed, 53% are singletons. Material: CD8+ T cells sorted from blood, obtained at week 24, from a patient treated with tofacitinib. Every receptor here comes from a human donor with alopecia areata. Each CDR3 is given with its conserved first and last residue. D genes are given only for firm matches. The size of a clone is reported for some rows only, either as once, few or many, or as a class for expanded clones.

-	TRBJ2-3	TRBD2	14	TRBV30	CAWTSGGPLDTQYF	TGTGCCTGGACTAGCGGGGGACCTCTAGATACGCAGTATTTT
-	TRBJ1-2	-	12	TRBV2	CASGRASDGYTF	TGTGCCAGCGGCAGGGCGAGCGATGGCTACACCTTC
-	TRBJ2-3	TRBD2	13	TRBV29-1	CSVRTSGGDTQYF	TGCAGCGTCCGGACTAGCGGCGGGGATACGCAGTATTTT
-	TRBJ1-2	-	14	TRBV10-3	CAISEGAGAYGYTF	TGTGCCATCAGTGAGGGGGCAGGAGCCTATGGCTACACCTTC
-	TRBJ2-3	TRBD1	15	TRBV5-1	CASSNDRGLTDTQYF	TGCGCCAGCAGCAACGACAGGGGTCTCACAGATACGCAGTATTTT
-	TRBJ2-4	TRBD2	14	TRBV2	CAIRGAGGPNIQYF	TGTGCCATCCGCGGAGCGGGGGGTCCAAACATTCAGTACTTC
-	TRBJ2-2	TRBD2	18	TRBV29-1	CSVLKAGGSIANTGELFF	TGCAGCGTTCTTAAAGCGGGGGGGTCTATCGCGAACACCGGGGAGCTGTTTTTT
-	TRBJ2-3	TRBD1	16	TRBV29-1	CSVGNRDRGPTDTQYF	TGCAGCGTCGGGAACCGGGACAGGGGGCCGACAGATACGCAGTATTTT
-	TRBJ2-2	-	15	TRBV5-1	CASSPDPGNTGELFF	TGCGCCAGCAGCCCGGACCCCGGGAACACCGGGGAGCTGTTTTTT
-	TRBJ1-1	-	13	TRBV25-1	CASSANMNTEAFF	TGTGCCAGCAGTGCCAATATGAACACTGAAGCTTTCTTT
-	TRBJ1-4	-	11	TRBV29-1	CSVPEREKLFF	TGCAGCGTCCCAGAGAGGGAAAAACTGTTTTTT
-	TRBJ2-1	TRBD2	15	TRBV5-1	CASSGNSGGADEQFF	TGCGCCAGCAGCGGGAATAGCGGGGGGGCCGATGAGCAGTTCTTC
once	TRBJ1-2	-	11	TRBV29-1	CSVPRNYGYTF	TGCAGCGTTCCCCGTAACTATGGCTACACCTTC
few	TRBJ1-1	-	14	TRBV4-3	CASSQHLGSTEAFF	TGCGCCAGCAGCCAACACCTCGGCTCCACTGAAGCTTTCTTT
-	TRBJ2-1	-	13	TRBV6-5	CATGEGSYNEQFF	TGTGCCACAGGGGAGGGATCCTACAATGAGCAGTTCTTC
-	TRBJ1-4	-	12	TRBV9	CASSATGEKLFF	TGTGCCAGCAGCGCCACGGGGGAAAAACTGTTTTTT
once	TRBJ2-7	-	13	TRBV4-3	CASSQDSGYEQYF	TGCGCCAGCAGCCAAGACTCTGGGTACGAGCAGTACTTC
few	TRBJ1-1	-	14	TRBV19	CASSLGHTYTEAFF	TGTGCCAGTAGTTTGGGACACACCTACACTGAAGCTTTCTTT
-	TRBJ2-1	TRBD1	16	TRBV12-5	CASAPPGQGSYNEQFF	TGTGCTAGTGCCCCTCCGGGACAGGGATCCTACAATGAGCAGTTCTTC
-	TRBJ2-7	TRBD1	11	TRBV20-1	CSARTGGEQYF	TGCAGTGCGAGAACAGGGGGAGAGCAGTACTTC
-	TRBJ2-1	TRBD2	16	TRBV7-2	CASSEGPSGRFNEQFF	TGTGCCAGCAGCGAAGGCCCTAGCGGGAGGTTCAATGAGCAGTTCTTC
-	TRBJ2-5	TRBD2	16	TRBV5-6	CASSLGTRRVRETQYF	TGTGCCAGCAGCTTGGGGACTAGAAGGGTGCGAGAGACCCAGTACTTC
-	TRBJ1-1	-	12	TRBV30	CAWSLSGTEAFF	TGTGCCTGGAGCCTAAGTGGCACTGAAGCTTTCTTT
-	TRBJ2-5	TRBD1	15	TRBV4-3	CASSPATGGLETQYF	TGCGCCAGCAGCCCGGCCACAGGGGGCTTGGAGACCCAGTACTTC
many	TRBJ2-1	TRBD2	15	TRBV19	CASSILAGGLGEQFF	TGTGCCAGTAGTATACTAGCGGGGGGGCTCGGTGAGCAGTTCTTC